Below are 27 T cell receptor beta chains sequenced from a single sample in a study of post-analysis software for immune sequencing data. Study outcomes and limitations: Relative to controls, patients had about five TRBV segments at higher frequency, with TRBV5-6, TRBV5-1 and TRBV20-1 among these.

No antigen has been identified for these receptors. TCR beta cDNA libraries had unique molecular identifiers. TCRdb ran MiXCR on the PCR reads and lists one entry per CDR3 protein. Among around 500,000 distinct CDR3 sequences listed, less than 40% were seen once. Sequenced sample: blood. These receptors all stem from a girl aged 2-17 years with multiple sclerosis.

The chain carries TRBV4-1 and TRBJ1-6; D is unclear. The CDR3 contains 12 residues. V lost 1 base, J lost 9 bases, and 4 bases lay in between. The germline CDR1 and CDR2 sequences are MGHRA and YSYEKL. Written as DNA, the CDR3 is TGCGCCAGCAGCCAAGGTCGTTCACCCCTCCACTTT. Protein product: CASSQGRSPLHF.

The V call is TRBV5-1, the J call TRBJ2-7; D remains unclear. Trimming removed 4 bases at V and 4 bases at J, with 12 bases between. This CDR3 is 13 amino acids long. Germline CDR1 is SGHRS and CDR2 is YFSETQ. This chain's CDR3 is CASSLLSVYEQYF. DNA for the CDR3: TGCGCCAGCAGCCTCCTAAGCGTGTACGAGCAGTACTTC.

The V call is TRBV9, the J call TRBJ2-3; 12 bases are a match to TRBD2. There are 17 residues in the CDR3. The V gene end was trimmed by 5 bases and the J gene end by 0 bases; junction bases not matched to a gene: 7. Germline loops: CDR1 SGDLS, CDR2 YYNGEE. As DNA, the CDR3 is TGTGCCAGCAGTGCTAGCGGGGGGGCCTATAGCACAGATACGCAGTATTTT. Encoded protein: CASSASGGAYSTDTQYF.

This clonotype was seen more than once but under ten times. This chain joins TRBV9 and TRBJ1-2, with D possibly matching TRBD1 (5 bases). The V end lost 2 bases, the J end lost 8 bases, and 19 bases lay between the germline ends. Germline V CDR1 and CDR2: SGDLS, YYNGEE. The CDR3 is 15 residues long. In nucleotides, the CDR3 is TGTGCCAGCAGCGTGGAGGCGAGGGGCCCTGGAGGCTACACCTTC. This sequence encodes CASSVEARGPGGYTF.

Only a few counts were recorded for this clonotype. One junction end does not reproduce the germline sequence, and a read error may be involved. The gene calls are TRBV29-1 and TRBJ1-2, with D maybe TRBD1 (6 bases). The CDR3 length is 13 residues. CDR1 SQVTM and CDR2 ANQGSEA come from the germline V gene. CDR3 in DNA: TGCGGCGTTAGATACAGGGAAGGCGGAGGCTACACCTTC. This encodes CGVRYREGGGYTF.

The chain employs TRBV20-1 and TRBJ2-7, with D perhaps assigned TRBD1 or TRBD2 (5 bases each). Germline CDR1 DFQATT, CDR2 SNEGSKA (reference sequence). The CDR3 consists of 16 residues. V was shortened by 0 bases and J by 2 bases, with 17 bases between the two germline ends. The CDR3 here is CSARDLYGTATYEQYF. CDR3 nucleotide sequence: TGCAGTGCTAGAGACCTTTATGGGACCGCCACCTACGAGCAGTACTTC.

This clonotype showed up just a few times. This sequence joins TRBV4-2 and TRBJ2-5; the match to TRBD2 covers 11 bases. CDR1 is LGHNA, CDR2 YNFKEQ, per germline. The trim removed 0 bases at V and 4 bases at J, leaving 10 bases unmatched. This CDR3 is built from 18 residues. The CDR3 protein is CASSQDPTTSGGAETQYF. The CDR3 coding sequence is TGTGCCAGCAGCCAAGACCCCACCACTAGCGGGGGAGCAGAGACCCAGTACTTC.

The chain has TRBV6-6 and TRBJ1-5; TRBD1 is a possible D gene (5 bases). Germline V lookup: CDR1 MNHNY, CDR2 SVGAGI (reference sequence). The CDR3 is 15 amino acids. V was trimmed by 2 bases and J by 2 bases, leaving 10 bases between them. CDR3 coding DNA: TGTGCCAGCAGTTACCGTGGCAGGGGCAATCAGCCCCAGCATTTT. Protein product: CASSYRGRGNQPQHF.

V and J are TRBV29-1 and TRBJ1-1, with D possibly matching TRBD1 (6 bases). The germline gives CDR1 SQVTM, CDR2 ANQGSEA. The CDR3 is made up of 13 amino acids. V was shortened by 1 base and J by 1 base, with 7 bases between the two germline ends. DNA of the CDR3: TGCAGCGTTGAAGCGGACAGGAACACTGAAGCTTTCTTT. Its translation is CSVEADRNTEAFF.

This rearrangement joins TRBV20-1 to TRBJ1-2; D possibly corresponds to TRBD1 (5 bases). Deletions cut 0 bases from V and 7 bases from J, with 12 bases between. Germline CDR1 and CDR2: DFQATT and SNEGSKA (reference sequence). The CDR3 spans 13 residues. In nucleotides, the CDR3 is TGCAGTGCTAGAGAGGGGGAAGGGGCTGGCTACACCTTC. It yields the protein CSAREGEGAGYTF.

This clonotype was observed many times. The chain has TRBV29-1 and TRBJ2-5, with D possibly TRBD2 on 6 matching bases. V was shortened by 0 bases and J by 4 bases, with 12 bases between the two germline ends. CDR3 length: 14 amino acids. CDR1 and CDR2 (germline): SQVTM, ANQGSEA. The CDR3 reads CSVEELGRRETQYF. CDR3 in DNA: TGCAGCGTTGAAGAGCTGGGGAGGAGAGAGACCCAGTACTTC.

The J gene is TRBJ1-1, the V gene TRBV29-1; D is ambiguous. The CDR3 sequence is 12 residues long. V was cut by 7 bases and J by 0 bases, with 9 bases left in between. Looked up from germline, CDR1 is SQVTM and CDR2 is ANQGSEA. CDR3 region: CSGKQLNTEAFF. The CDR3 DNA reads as TGCAGCGGTAAACAGCTGAACACTGAAGCTTTCTTT. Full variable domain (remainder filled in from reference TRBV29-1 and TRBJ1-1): SAVISQKPSRDICQRGTSLTIQCQVDSQVTMMFWYRQQPGQSLTLIATANQGSEATYESGFVIDKFPISRPNLTFSTLTVSNMSPEDSSIYLCSGKQLNTEAFFGQGTRLTVV.

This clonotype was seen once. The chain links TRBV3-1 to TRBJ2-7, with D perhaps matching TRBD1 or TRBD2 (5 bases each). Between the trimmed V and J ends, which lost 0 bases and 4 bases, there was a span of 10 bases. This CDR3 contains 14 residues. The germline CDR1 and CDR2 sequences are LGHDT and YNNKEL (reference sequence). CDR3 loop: CASSQDGGGYEQYF. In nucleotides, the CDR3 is TGTGCCAGCAGCCAAGATGGGGGTGGGTACGAGCAGTACTTC.

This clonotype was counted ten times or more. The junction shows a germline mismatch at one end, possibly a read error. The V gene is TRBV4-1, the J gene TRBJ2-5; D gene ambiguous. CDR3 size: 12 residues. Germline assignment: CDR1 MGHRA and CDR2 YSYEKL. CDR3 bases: TGTGCCAGCAGCCAAGATAGGGAGACCCAGTACTTC. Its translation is CASSQDRETQYF.

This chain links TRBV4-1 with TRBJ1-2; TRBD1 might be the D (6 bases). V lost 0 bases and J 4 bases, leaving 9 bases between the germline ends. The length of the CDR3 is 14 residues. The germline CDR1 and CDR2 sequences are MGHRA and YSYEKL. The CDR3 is CASSQDLTGYGYTF. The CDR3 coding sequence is TGCGCCAGCAGCCAAGATCTGACAGGCTATGGCTACACCTTC.

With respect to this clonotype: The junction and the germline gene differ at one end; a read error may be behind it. CDR3 in DNA: TGTGCCAACAGTTACTTAACCACGGGTAGCGCCACAGATACGCAGTATTTT. This encodes CANSYLTTGSATDTQYF. This chain connects TRBV6-5 to TRBJ2-3, with D perhaps TRBD2 (5 bases). Germline V gene sequence: CDR1 MNHEY, CDR2 SVGAGI. There are 17 residues in the CDR3.

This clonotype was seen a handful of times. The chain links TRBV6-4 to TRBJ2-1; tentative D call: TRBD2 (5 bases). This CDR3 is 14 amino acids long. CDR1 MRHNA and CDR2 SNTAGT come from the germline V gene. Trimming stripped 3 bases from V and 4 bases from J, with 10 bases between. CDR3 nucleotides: TGTGCCAGCAGTGAGCCAGCGGTTTACAATGAGCAGTTCTTC. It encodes CASSEPAVYNEQFF.

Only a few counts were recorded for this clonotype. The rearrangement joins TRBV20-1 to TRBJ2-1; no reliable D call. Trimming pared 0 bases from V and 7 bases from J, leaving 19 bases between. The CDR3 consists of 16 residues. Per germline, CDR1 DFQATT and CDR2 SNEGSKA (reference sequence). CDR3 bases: TGCAGTGCTAGAGATACAGCCGGCAGACCCTTGAATGAGCAGTTCTTC. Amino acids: CSARDTAGRPLNEQFF.

The CDR3 region has the DNA TGCGCCAGCAGCTTCTCCTTGAGTAGGGGTGCTGAAGCTTTCTTT. This encodes CASSFSLSRGAEAFF. V is TRBV5-1 and J is TRBJ1-1, with D possibly TRBD1 on 5 matching bases. Germline V CDR1 and CDR2: SGHRS, YFSETQ. V gave up 2 bases and J gave up 6 bases, with 17 bases separating them. The CDR3 runs 15 residues.

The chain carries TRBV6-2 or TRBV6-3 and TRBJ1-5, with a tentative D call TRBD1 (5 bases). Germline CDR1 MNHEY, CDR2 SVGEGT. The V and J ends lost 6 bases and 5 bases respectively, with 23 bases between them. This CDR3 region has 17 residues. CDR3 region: CASSNRRVGSPDQPQHF. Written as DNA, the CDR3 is TGTGCCAGCAGCAACAGGAGGGTGGGAAGCCCAGATCAGCCCCAGCATTTT.

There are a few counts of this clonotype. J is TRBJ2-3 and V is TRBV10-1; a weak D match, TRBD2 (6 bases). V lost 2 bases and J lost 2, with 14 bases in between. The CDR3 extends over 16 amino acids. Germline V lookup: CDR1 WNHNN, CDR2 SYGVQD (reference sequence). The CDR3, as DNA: TGCGCCAGCAGTGAGAGTGTTAGCGGATTCACAGATACGCAGTATTTT. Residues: CASSESVSGFTDTQYF.

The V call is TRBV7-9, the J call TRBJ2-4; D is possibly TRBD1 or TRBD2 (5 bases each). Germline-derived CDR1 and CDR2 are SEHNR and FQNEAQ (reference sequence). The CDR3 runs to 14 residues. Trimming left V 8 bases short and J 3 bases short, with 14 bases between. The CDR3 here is CASQGERVKNIQYF. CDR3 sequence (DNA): TGTGCCAGCCAGGGCGAGAGGGTCAAAAACATTCAGTACTTC.

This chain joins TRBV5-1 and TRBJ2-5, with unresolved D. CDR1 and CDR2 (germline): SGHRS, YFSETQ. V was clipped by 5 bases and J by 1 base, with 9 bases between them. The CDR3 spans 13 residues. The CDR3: CASSSTIQETQYF. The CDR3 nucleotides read TGCGCCAGCAGTTCGACAATCCAAGAGACCCAGTACTTC.

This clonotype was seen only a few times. The CDR3 bases are TGCAGCGGTTCGACTCGACAATGTGATACGCAGTATTTT. Protein sequence: CSGSTRQCDTQYF. This chain links TRBV29-1 with TRBJ2-3; D uncertain. The CDR3 spans 13 residues. Trimming pared 7 bases from V and 6 bases from J, leaving 17 bases between. Germline V gives CDR1 SQVTM, CDR2 ANQGSEA.

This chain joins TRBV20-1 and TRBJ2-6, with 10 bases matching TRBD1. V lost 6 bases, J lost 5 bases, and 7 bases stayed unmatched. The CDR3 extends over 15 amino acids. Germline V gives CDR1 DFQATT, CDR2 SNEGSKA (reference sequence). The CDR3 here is CSAPGQGLRANVLTF. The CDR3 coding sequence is TGCAGTGCGCCGGGACAGGGGCTGAGGGCCAACGTCCTGACTTTC.

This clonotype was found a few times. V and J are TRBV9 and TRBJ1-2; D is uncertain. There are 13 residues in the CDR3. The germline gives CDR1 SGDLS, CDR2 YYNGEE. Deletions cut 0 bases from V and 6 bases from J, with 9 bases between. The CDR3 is CASSVARGHGYTF. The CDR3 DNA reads TGTGCCAGCAGCGTAGCTCGGGGTCATGGCTACACCTTC.

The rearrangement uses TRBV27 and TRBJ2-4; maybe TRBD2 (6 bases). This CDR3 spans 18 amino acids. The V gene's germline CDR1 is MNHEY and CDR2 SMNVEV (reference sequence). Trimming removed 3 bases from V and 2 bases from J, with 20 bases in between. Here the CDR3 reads CASSFARRGPLTKNIQYF. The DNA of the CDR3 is TGTGCCAGCAGTTTCGCGCGGCGGGGCCCTCTTACCAAAAACATTCAGTACTTC.